This TCR beta chain was captured in a study of sequential checkpoint blockade in melanoma. Germline CDR1 MNHEY, CDR2 SMNVEV (reference sequence). Trimming removed 6 bases from V and 6 bases from J; junction bases left unmatched: 11. The CDR3 covers 14 residues. Specified treatment: randomized to nivolumab then ipilimumab (arm A) or the reverse (arm B). No patient had prior DNA-damaging chemotherapy. The table came from immunoSEQ multiplex PCR; TCRdb's copy has only in-frame clones and leaves some out. The table includes tens of thousands of clones, approximately 90% detected once. The clonotype originates from a human donor with melanoma. The chain carries TRBV27 and TRBJ2-7, with 7 bases lining up with TRBD1. The sequencing used CD8+ T cells sorted from blood (inferred from file names), collected from a patient given nivolumab and ipilimumab in sequence. The CDR3 DNA reads TGTGCCAGCAGGCCCGGACAGGACCCCTCCGAGCAGTACGTC. This codes for CASRPGQDPSEQYV.